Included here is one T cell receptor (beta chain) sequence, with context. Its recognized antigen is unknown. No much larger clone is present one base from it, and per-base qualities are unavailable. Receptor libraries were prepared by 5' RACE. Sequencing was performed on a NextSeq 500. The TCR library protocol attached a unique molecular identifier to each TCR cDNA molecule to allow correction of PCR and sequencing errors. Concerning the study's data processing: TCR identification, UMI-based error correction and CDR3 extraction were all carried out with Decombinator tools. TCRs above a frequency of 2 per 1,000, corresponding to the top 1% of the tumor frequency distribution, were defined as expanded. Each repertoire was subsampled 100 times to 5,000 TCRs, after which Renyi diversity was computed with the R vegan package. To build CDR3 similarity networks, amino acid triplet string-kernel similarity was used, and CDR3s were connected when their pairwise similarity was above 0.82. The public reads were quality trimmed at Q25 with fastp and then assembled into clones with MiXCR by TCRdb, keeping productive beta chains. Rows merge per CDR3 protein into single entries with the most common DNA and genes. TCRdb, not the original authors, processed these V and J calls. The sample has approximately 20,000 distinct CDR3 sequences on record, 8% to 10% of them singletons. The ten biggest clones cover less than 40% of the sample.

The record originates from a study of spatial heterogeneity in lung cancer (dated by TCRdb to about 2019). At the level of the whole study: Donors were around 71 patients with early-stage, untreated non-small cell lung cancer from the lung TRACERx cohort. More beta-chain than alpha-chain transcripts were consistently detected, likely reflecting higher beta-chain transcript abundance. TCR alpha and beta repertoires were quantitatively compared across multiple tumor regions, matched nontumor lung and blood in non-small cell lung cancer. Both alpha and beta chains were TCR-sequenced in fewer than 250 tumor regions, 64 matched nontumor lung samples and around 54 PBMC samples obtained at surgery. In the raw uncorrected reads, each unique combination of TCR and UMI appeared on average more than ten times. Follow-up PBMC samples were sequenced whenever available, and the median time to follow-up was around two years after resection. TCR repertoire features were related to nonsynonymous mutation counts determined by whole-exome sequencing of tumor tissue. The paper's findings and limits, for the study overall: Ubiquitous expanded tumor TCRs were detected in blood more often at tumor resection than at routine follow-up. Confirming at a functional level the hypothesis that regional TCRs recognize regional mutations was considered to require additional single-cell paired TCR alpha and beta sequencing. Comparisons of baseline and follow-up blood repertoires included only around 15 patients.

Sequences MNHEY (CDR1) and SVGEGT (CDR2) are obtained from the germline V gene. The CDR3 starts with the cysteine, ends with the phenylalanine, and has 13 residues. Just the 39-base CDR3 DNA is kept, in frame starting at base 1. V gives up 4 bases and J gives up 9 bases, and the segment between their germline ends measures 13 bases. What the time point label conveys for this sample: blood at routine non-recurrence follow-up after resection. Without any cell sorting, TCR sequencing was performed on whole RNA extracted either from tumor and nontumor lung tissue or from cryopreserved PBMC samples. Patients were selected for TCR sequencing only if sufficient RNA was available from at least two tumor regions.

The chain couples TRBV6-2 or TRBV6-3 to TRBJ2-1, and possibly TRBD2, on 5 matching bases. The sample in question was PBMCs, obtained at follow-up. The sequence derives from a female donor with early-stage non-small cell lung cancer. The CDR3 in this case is CASSWGSVIEQFF. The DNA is TGTGCCAGCAGTTGGGGTAGCGTTATTGAGCAGTTCTTC.